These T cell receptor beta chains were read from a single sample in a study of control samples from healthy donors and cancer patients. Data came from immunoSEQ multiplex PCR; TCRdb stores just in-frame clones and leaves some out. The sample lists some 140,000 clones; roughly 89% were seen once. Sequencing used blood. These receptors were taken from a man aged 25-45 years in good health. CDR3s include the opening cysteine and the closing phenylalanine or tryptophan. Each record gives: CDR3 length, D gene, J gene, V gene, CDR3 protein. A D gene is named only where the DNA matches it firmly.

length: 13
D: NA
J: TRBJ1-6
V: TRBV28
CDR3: CASSRLYNSPLHF

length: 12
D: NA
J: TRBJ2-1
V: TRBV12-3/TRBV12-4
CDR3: CASSFSRGEQFF

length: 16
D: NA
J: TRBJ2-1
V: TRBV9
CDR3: CASSVASGGSYNEQFF

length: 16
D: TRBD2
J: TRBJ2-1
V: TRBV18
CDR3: CASSPIFSGSFEEQFF

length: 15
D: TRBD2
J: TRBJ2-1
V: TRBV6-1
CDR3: CASSEKLAGANEQFF

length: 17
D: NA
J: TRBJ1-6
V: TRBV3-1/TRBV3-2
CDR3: CASSQETTRRYNSPLHF

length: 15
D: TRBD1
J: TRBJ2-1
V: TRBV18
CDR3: CASSPLGQANNEQFF

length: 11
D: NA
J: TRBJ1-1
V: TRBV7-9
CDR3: CASSLQNEAFF

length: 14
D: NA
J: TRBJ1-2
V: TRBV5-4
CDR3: CASSPKGGHFGYTF

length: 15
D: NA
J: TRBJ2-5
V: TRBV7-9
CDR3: CASSLALGVQETQYF

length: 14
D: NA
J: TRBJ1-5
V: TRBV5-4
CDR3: CASSLQGHNQPQHF

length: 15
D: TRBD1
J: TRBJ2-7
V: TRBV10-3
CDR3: CAISRTGGVSYEQYF

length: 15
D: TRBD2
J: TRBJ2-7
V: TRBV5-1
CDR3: CASSFAGGAAVEQYF

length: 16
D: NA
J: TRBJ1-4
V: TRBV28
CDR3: CASTPGAGARREKLFF